This paragraph reports one T cell receptor (beta chain). Antigen specificity is unknown. The record originates from a study of cytomegalovirus exposure and HLA in healthy donors. Germline V gives CDR1 SGHTS, CDR2 YDEGEE. V lost 1 base and J 4 bases, leaving 14 bases between the germline ends. The CDR3 has 15 amino acids. The PCR made use of 60 Vbeta and 13 Jbeta primers. Original data processing: Per a later analysis, the number of unique TCR beta chains was roughly 87 million, of which 9 million to 14 million were shared. The assay was immunoSEQ multiplex PCR, and TCRdb's table has in-frame clones only and misses some. V and J calls and clone size are those listed in that table; D and trimming were worked out from the DNA. Of some 120,000 clones in the sample, roughly 82% are singletons; the top ten hold around 10%. Study-wide results and limits: Likely technical artifact: a cluster of highly shared sequence variants. In an earlier analysis, about 87% or about 30%: the productive usage of most TCR beta V segments.

Sequenced sample: PBMCs. The clonotype comes from a male donor in good health and CMV-seropositive. The J gene is TRBJ1-2, the V gene TRBV5-8; D gene uncertain. The CDR3 sequence is CASSLNRGASYGYTF. For the CDR3, the DNA is TGTGCCAGCAGCTTGAATCGAGGCGCGAGCTATGGCTACACCTTC.